The 22 T cell receptor beta chains presented below share a single source sample, sequenced in a study of naive and memory T cell subsets. The SP2 primer and nested alpha and beta constant region primers amplified ligated cDNA in four rounds. TCRdb reprocessed the 5' RACE reads via MiXCR and lists one record per CDR3 protein. The profile covers more than 55,000 distinct CDR3 sequences, with around 7.3% appearing a single time and around 9.8% taken by the ten largest. The library had UMIs added by 3' ligation of an oligonucleotide to TCR cDNA. These receptors were collected from a female donor in good health.

This sequence joins TRBV5-1 and TRBJ2-2; D gene ambiguous. The ends were cut back, 5 bases at V and 4 bases at J, with 12 bases in the middle. This CDR3 has 14 amino acids. Looked up from germline, CDR1 is SGHRS and CDR2 is YFSETQ. The CDR3 nucleotides are TGCGCCAGCAGAGACGGCAGCATCACCGGGGAGCTGTTTTTT. This encodes CASRDGSITGELFF.

This clonotype was detected a few times. V and J are TRBV5-1 and TRBJ2-1, with 8 bases matching TRBD1. The germline gives CDR1 SGHRS, CDR2 YFSETQ. V dropped 1 base and J dropped 8; count of bases not matched to a gene: 5. This CDR3 is 14 amino acids long. The CDR3 spells CASSLMSGGDEQFF. Written as DNA, the CDR3 is TGCGCCAGCAGCTTGATGTCAGGGGGCGATGAGCAGTTCTTC. Full variable domain (remainder filled in from reference TRBV5-1 and TRBJ2-1): KAGVTQTPRYLIKTRGQQVTLSCSPISGHRSVSWYQQTPGQGLQFLFEYFSETQRNKGNFPGRFSGRQFSNSRSEMNVSTLELGDSALYLCASSLMSGGDEQFFGPGTRLTVL.

CDR3 residues: CASSTAGTSYTEAFF. As DNA, the CDR3 is TGTGCCAGTAGTACCGCCGGGACATCTTACACTGAAGCTTTCTTT. This sequence joins TRBV19 and TRBJ1-1, with D possibly TRBD1 on 6 matching bases. CDR3 length: 15 residues. The germline CDR1 and CDR2 sequences are LNHDA and SQIVND (reference sequence). Trimming stripped 4 bases from V and 3 bases from J, with 15 bases between.

Many counts were recorded for this clonotype. The gene calls are TRBV11-2 and TRBJ2-3, with 9 bases matching TRBD1. The V gene's germline CDR1 is SGHAT and CDR2 FQNNGV. V lost 4 bases to trimming and J lost 3 bases; unmatched junction nucleotides: 8. The length of the CDR3 is 16 residues. CDR3: CASSSIWTGDTDTQYF. CDR3 nucleotide sequence: TGTGCCAGCAGCTCTATATGGACAGGGGATACAGATACGCAGTATTTT.

This clonotype was picked up many times. V gene TRBV28 combines with J gene TRBJ2-7; TRBD1 aligns across 8 bases. The V segment lost 6 bases and the J segment 1 base; nucleotides outside the gene matches: 5. CDR1 and CDR2 from the germline V gene are MDHEN and SYDVKM. The length of the CDR3 is 14 residues. The chain's CDR3 is CASRDRVPSYEQYF. For the CDR3, the DNA is TGTGCCAGCAGGGACAGGGTCCCGTCCTACGAGCAGTACTTC.

This clonotype was detected many times. The V call is TRBV30, the J call TRBJ1-2; tentatively, D is TRBD1 (6 bases). Trimming stripped 5 bases from V and 3 bases from J, with 16 bases between. Germline V CDR1 and CDR2: GTSNPN, SVGIG (reference sequence). The CDR3 is 14 residues long. The chain's CDR3 is CAWDSVGAYYGYTF. For the CDR3, the DNA is TGTGCCTGGGACTCGGTGGGGGCCTACTATGGCTACACCTTC.

The table lists this clonotype with many counts. The chain combines TRBV28 with TRBJ1-5; D is unclear. The CDR3 extends over 12 amino acids. Germline loops: CDR1 MDHEN, CDR2 SYDVKM. The V and J ends lost 4 bases and 10 bases respectively, with 11 bases between them. In DNA, the CDR3 is TGTGCCAGCAGTTCGTCTCTCCTTCCCCAGCATTTT. Translating it yields CASSSSLLPQHF.

The sample holds a few counts of this clonotype. The chain joins TRBV7-2 to TRBJ2-5; 9 nucleotides line up with TRBD2. After removal of 2 bases from V and 3 bases from J, the junction contained 1 base not matched to a gene. The CDR3 is made up of 14 amino acids. Germline lookup yields CDR1 SGHTA and CDR2 FQGNSA. The CDR3 DNA follows: TGTGCCAGCAGCTTAAGCGGGGGGAAAGAGACCCAGTACTTC. It codes for CASSLSGGKETQYF.

This clonotype has a handful of counts. The chain joins TRBV7-3 to TRBJ2-7; perhaps TRBD2 as D (6 bases). The CDR3 totals 13 residues. The V gene lost 2 bases and the J gene lost 4 bases, with 9 bases spanning the gap. From germline, CDR1 is SGHTA and CDR2 FQGTGA. CDR3 sequence reads: CASSLHGGYEQYF. The CDR3 coding sequence is TGTGCCAGCAGCTTACACGGGGGTTACGAGCAGTACTTC.

This clonotype occurred many times. The chain couples TRBV12-3 or TRBV12-4 to TRBJ1-5, with D possibly matching TRBD1 (5 bases). The V and J ends lost 1 base and 9 bases respectively, with 13 bases between them. This CDR3 region has 14 residues. The CDR3 DNA reads as TGTGCCAGCAGTTTAGGGAAGTTCGGGGGGCCCCAGCATTTT. Translating it yields CASSLGKFGGPQHF.

This clonotype was detected only a few times. CDR3 DNA: TGTGCCAGCAGCTATTCTAGCACAGATACGCAGTATTTT. Translating gives CASSYSSTDTQYF. The gene calls are TRBV5-4 and TRBJ2-3; D is ambiguous. CDR3 length equals 13 residues. Trimming stripped 3 bases from V and 0 bases from J, with 5 bases between. Germline V gene data show CDR1 as SGHNT and CDR2 as YYREEE (reference sequence).

This clonotype showed up many times. This chain joins TRBV5-4 and TRBJ1-5; TRBD1 might be the D (6 bases). The CDR3 is 14 amino acids. CDR1 SGHNT and CDR2 YYREEE come from the germline V gene (reference sequence). Trimming took off 2 bases at V and 7 bases at J, with 13 bases between the two ends. This CDR3 reads CASSLQGWGQPQHF. CDR3 sequence (DNA): TGTGCCAGCAGCTTACAGGGTTGGGGCCAGCCCCAGCATTTT.

This clonotype showed up many times. The chain employs TRBV20-1 and TRBJ1-5; possible D gene TRBD1, 5 bases. V lost 5 bases and J 2 bases, leaving 16 bases between the germline ends. Germline CDR1 and CDR2: DFQATT and SNEGSKA (reference sequence). CDR3 size: 15 residues. For the CDR3, the DNA is TGCAGTGCTGGCATCCTGTGGGGGGGCAATCAGCCCCAGCATTTT. Protein: CSAGILWGGNQPQHF.

This clonotype was observed at least ten times. V usage is TRBV7-9 and J usage is TRBJ2-7, with D maybe TRBD2 (7 bases). CDR3 length: 14 amino acids. The germline V gene encodes CDR1 SEHNR and CDR2 FQNEAQ (reference sequence). V dropped 5 bases and J dropped 3 bases, with 14 bases sitting between them. The CDR3 DNA reads as TGTGCCAGCAGCCAAGGGGGGGCCGGCTACGAGCAGTACTTC. Amino acid sequence: CASSQGGAGYEQYF. Full variable domain (rest looked up from reference TRBV7-9 and TRBJ2-7): DTGVSQNPRHKITKRGQNVTFRCDPISEHNRLYWYRQTLGQGPEFLTYFQNEAQLEKSRLLSDRFSAERPKGSFSTLEIQRTEQGDSAMYLCASSQGGAGYEQYFGPGTRLTVT.

The chain employs TRBV6-6 and TRBJ2-1, with TRBD2 matching over 12 bases. The CDR3 covers 15 residues. Germline V gene data show CDR1 as MNHNY and CDR2 as SVGAGI (reference sequence). J gave up 5 bases and V 5 bases, and 4 bases lay outside the gene matches. CDR3: CASSLAGGPDNEQFF. The CDR3 DNA reads TGTGCCAGCAGTCTAGCGGGGGGGCCCGACAATGAGCAGTTCTTC.

The CDR3 region has the DNA TGCAGTGCTAGGACAGGGTTGGGAGATACGCAGTATTTT. It is translated as CSARTGLGDTQYF. The rearrangement uses TRBV20-1 and TRBJ2-3, with 7 nucleotides matching TRBD1. Germline V lookup: CDR1 DFQATT, CDR2 SNEGSKA (reference sequence). Trimming took 3 bases from V and 5 from J; bases not matched to a gene: 5. CDR3 length equals 13 residues.

The table lists this clonotype with many counts. V usage is TRBV12-3 or TRBV12-4 and J usage is TRBJ1-4, with D uncertain. The CDR3 loop spans 15 amino acids. Trimming shortened V by 7 bases and J by 8 bases, and 20 bases separated the two germline ends. The CDR3 loop is CASTSSGGVREKLFF. CDR3 DNA: TGTGCCAGCACCTCCTCAGGCGGGGTACGGGAAAAACTGTTTTTT.

CDR3 in DNA: TGTGCTAGTGGTTTGGCAGGGGCAGAGACCCAGTACTTC. Translation gives CASGLAGAETQYF. V is TRBV12-5 and J is TRBJ2-5; D might be TRBD1 (6 bases). Trimming cost V 1 base and J 4 bases, with 7 bases left between them. The CDR3 has 13 amino acids. Germline-derived CDR1 and CDR2 are LGHNT and FRNRAP.

The table lists this clonotype with a few counts. The genes are TRBV6-6 and TRBJ2-1; no definite D call. Trimming pared 2 bases from V and 10 bases from J, leaving 9 bases between. Looked up from germline, CDR1 is MNHNY and CDR2 is SVGAGI (reference sequence). The CDR3 is made up of 12 amino acids. CDR3: CASSYHLGEQFF. CDR3 nucleotides: TGTGCCAGCAGTTACCATCTGGGCGAGCAGTTCTTC.

This clonotype showed up many times. This chain connects TRBV19 to TRBJ1-5, with D possibly matching TRBD1 (5 bases). With 2 bases removed from V and 5 bases from J, the gap between germline ends came to 13 bases. From germline, CDR1 is LNHDA and CDR2 SQIVND (reference sequence). The CDR3 spans 15 residues. The CDR3: CASSIRRGNDQPQHF. Here the CDR3 DNA reads TGTGCCAGTAGTATACGAAGGGGAAATGATCAGCCCCAGCATTTT.

The genes are TRBV21-1 and TRBJ2-7; the DNA was not compared with TRBD1, the D call given in the table. TRBV21-1 is termed a pseudogene. This CDR3 region has 14 residues. CDR3 sequence reads: CASSAVTGGHEQYF. The CDR3 DNA sequence: TGTGCCAGCAGCGCCGTGACGGGGGGCCACGAGCAGTACTTC.

In this sample, this clonotype turned up many times. The chain is built from TRBV5-1 and TRBJ1-1; D remains ambiguous. Trimming removed 4 bases from V and 1 base from J, with 11 bases in between. There are 14 residues in the CDR3. Germline-derived CDR1 and CDR2 are SGHRS and YFSETQ. CDR3 in amino acids: CASSLRPPNTEAFF. CDR3 DNA: TGCGCCAGCAGCCTAAGGCCGCCGAACACTGAAGCTTTCTTT. Full variable domain (outside the CDR3, taken from reference TRBV5-1 and TRBJ1-1): KAGVTQTPRYLIKTRGQQVTLSCSPISGHRSVSWYQQTPGQGLQFLFEYFSETQRNKGNFPGRFSGRQFSNSRSEMNVSTLELGDSALYLCASSLRPPNTEAFFGQGTRLTVV.